The next 10 T cell receptor beta chains were all read from a single sample in a study of blood T cell repertoires in COVID-19. The data were produced by immunoSEQ multiplex PCR, yet TCRdb's version contains in-frame clones alone and is incomplete. Of some 70,000 clones listed, around 87% are singletons. Specimen: peripheral blood. Every receptor here comes from a middle-aged man with active COVID-19.

The sample holds a few counts of this clone. V usage is TRBV27 and J usage is TRBJ1-5, with no clear D. V was cut by 5 bases and J by 0 bases, with 8 bases left in between. Germline CDR1 reads MNHEY; CDR2 reads SMNVEV (reference sequence). The CDR3 covers 14 residues. The CDR3, as DNA: TGTGCCAGCAGTCCAGATAATAGCAATCAGCCCCAGCATTTT. Residues: CASSPDNSNQPQHF.

The chain recombines TRBV29-1 with TRBJ1-1, with D possibly being TRBD1 (5 bases). Trimming stripped 4 bases from V and 7 bases from J, with 16 bases between. CDR1 SQVTM and CDR2 ANQGSEA come from the germline V gene. The CDR3 extends over 13 amino acids. CDR3 in amino acids: CSVGGDLVREAFF. For the CDR3, the DNA is TGCAGCGTTGGGGGGGACCTGGTCCGTGAAGCTTTCTTT.

CDR3 sequence reads: CASSPNGEGPQHF. DNA of the CDR3: TGTGCCAGCAGCCCAAACGGGGAAGGACCCCAGCATTTT. The genes are TRBV28 and TRBJ1-5; D ambiguous. The ends were cut back, 6 bases at V and 10 bases at J, with 16 bases in the middle. The CDR3 runs 13 residues. Looked up from germline, CDR1 is MDHEN and CDR2 is SYDVKM.

This chain joins TRBV10-3 and TRBJ2-7; TRBD1 agrees at 7 bases. The V segment lost 6 bases and the J segment 2 bases; nucleotides outside the gene matches: 4. Germline loops: CDR1 ENHRY, CDR2 SYGVKD. The CDR3 has 13 residues. The CDR3 DNA is TGTGCCATCAGCAACCAGGGGGCCTACGAGCAGTACTTC. Residues: CAISNQGAYEQYF.

The rearrangement links TRBV14 to TRBJ2-7; the match to TRBD2 covers 8 bases. The CDR3 runs to 15 residues. CDR1 and CDR2 (germline): SGHDN, FVKESK. The V segment lost 0 bases and the J segment 1 base; nucleotides outside the gene matches: 2. CDR3 protein: CASSQDRGGSYEQYF. CDR3 nucleotides: TGTGCCAGCAGCCAAGATCGGGGGGGGTCCTACGAGCAGTACTTC.

The chain uses TRBV2 and TRBJ2-7; TRBD1 agrees at 8 bases. Germline CDR1 is SNHLY and CDR2 is FYNNEI. V trimming: 4 bases; J trimming: 2 bases; junction bases outside the gene matches: 4. The CDR3 is made up of 14 amino acids. The chain's CDR3 is CASSGRTGTYEQYF. DNA of the CDR3: TGTGCCAGCAGTGGCCGGACAGGGACCTACGAGCAGTACTTC.

The gene calls are TRBV4-2 and TRBJ1-5, with D possibly being TRBD1 (5 bases). CDR1 and CDR2 from the germline V gene are LGHNA and YNFKEQ. The length of the CDR3 is 15 residues. The V end was cut by 1 base, the J end by 8 bases, with 15 bases between. In DNA form, the CDR3 reads TGTGCCAGCAGCCAAGGGACACTATATCTAGAGCCCCAGCATTTT. This encodes CASSQGTLYLEPQHF.

The rearrangement uses TRBV5-5 and TRBJ2-5; TRBD1 matches at 9 bases. The junction had 11 bases not matched to a gene; V was cut back by 7 bases and J by 4 bases. The CDR3 contains 15 residues. The germline gives CDR1 SGHKS, CDR2 YYEKEE (reference sequence). CDR3 DNA sequence: TGTGCCAGCGCCCGGGGACAGGGTGTCCGAGAGACCCAGTACTTC. It translates to CASARGQGVRETQYF. Full variable domain (missing parts from reference TRBV5-5 and TRBJ2-5): DAGVTQSPTHLIKTRGQQVTLRCSPISGHKSVSWYQQVLGQGPQFIFQYYEKEERGRGNFPDRFSARQFPNYSSELNVNALLLGDSALYLCASARGQGVRETQYFGPGTRLLVL.

This chain uses TRBV29-1 with TRBJ2-7, with 13 bases that match TRBD2. This CDR3 has 14 amino acids. Trimming took 6 bases from V and 1 from J; bases not matched to a gene: 3. CDR1 and CDR2 from the germline V gene are SQVTM and ANQGSEA. The CDR3 region is CSVILAGGSYEQYF. CDR3 bases: TGCAGCGTGATACTAGCGGGAGGGTCCTACGAGCAGTACTTC.

This sequence joins TRBV12-5 and TRBJ1-5, with 12 nucleotides matching TRBD1. V lost 7 bases to trimming and J lost 2 bases; unmatched junction nucleotides: 9. This CDR3 comprises 17 residues. Germline lookup yields CDR1 LGHNT and CDR2 FRNRAP. CDR3 nucleotide sequence: TGTGCTAGTGCCCCGGGACAGGGGGCTTATGGCAATCAGCCCCAGCATTTT. Amino acids: CASAPGQGAYGNQPQHF.